This T cell receptor (beta chain) comes out of a study of regulatory T cells in long-lasting Graves disease. Arm-PCR of CDR3 regions and iRepertoire HTBI primers were the basis on which TCR beta libraries were built. In TCRdb, the multiplex PCR reads were re-called with MiXCR into one record per CDR3 protein. The sample shows approximately 290,000 distinct CDR3 sequences, 22% of them seen only once. This sample's time point: persistent/refractory GD, antithyroid drugs over 5 years with positive TRAb. PBMC RNA was the source of the TCR library. Graves' disease diagnosis followed American Thyroid Association guidelines. It was an endocrinology department in Xi'an, China, that provided the patients. Notes on the study in general: There were preferences for TRBV28, TRBJ1-2 and TRBJ2-5 in persistent disease.

The CDR3 covers 16 residues. Germline trimming cut 1 base from V and 1 base from J; bases unmatched to any gene: 4. Germline V gene sequence: CDR1 SGHAT, CDR2 FQNNGV. This clonotype turned up a few times. Its specificity is not known. The TCR sequence derives from a female donor with Graves disease. V usage is TRBV11-2 and J usage is TRBJ2-3; 8 positions agree with TRBD2. The sample consisted of peripheral blood mononuclear cells (PBMCs), taken when the disease was refractory, from a patient treated with antithyroid drugs. Here the CDR3 reads CASSLAGGPGTDTQYF. Written as DNA, the CDR3 is TGTGCCAGCAGCTTAGCGGGAGGGCCCGGCACAGATACGCAGTATTTT.